The T cell receptor (beta chain) under discussion was sequenced for a study of long-term antiretroviral therapy in people with HIV. General observations from the study: Across all time points, the repertoire was dominated by clones that expanded before ART.

PBMC samples from each donor numbered at least one pre-ART and at least two post-ART. Researchers report immunoSEQ v3.0 was run at survey level. The repertoire was sequenced with immunoSEQ multiplex PCR; TCRdb's copy has only in-frame clones and lacks some. The table has about 30,000 clones, about 88% seen once. With regard to this clone: The antigen is not known.

V was trimmed by 4 bases and J by 7 bases, leaving 21 bases between them. The CDR3 is 15 residues long. CDR1 is SGHRS, CDR2 YFSETQ, per germline. Sequencing used unsorted PBMCs, obtained approximately 5 years before starting antiretroviral therapy. The receptor was isolated from a man aged 45 to 65 with HIV. V usage is TRBV5-1 and J usage is TRBJ2-7; either TRBD1 or TRBD2 may fit D (5 bases each). The CDR3 DNA is TGCGCCAGCAGCGGGACGGACGCCCCTAGAGGGGAGCAGTACTTC. It specifies CASSGTDAPRGEQYF.